This entry lists 18 T cell receptor beta chains sequenced from one sample in a study of T cell responses to AZD1222 COVID-19 vaccine. Data came from immunoSEQ multiplex PCR; TCRdb stores just in-frame clones and leaves some out. The top ten clones hold 1.5% to 2% of a sample with just under 150,000 clones, approximately 89% of them seen once. This specimen consisted of peripheral blood, obtained 28 days after the second AZD1222 dose. The origin of the receptors is an adult who received the AZD1222 COVID-19 vaccine.

The chain joins TRBV6-5 to TRBJ2-1; 9 positions match TRBD2. V lost 1 base to trimming and J lost 8 bases; unmatched junction nucleotides: 3. CDR1 and CDR2 from the germline V gene are MNHEY and SVGAGI. CDR3 length: 14 amino acids. CDR3 region: CASSYWRLADEQFF. The CDR3 DNA sequence: TGTGCCAGCAGTTACTGGAGACTAGCGGATGAGCAGTTCTTC.

V is TRBV9 and J is TRBJ2-1, with D possibly TRBD2 on 5 matching bases. There are 20 residues in the CDR3. Germline CDR1 is SGDLS and CDR2 is YYNGEE. Between the trimmed V and J ends, which lost 0 bases and 4 bases, there was a span of 26 bases. This CDR3 reads CASSVATGYKGTLSYNEQFF. In DNA, the CDR3 is TGTGCCAGCAGCGTAGCGACGGGGTACAAGGGAACTTTATCTTACAATGAGCAGTTCTTC.

This chain connects TRBV28 to TRBJ1-3, with D tentatively TRBD1 (6 bases). CDR3 length: 15 residues. The germline V gene encodes CDR1 MDHEN and CDR2 SYDVKM. CDR3: CSSIGGGLVGNTIYF. CDR3 DNA sequence: TGTTCTAGTATAGGCGGGGGCCTTGTAGGAAACACCATATATTTT. Supplemented by reference TRBV28 and TRBJ1-3, the full variable domain reads DVKVTQSSRYLVKRTGEKVFLECVQDMDHENMFWYRQDPGLGLRLIYFSYDVKMKEKGDIPEGYSVSREKKERFSLILESASTNQTSMYLCSSIGGGLVGNTIYFGEGSWLTVV.

The chain is built from TRBV25-1 and TRBJ1-2; D is undetermined. V lost 5 bases and J lost 13, with 14 bases in between. Germline V gene sequence: CDR1 MGHDK, CDR2 SYGVNS. The CDR3 is 11 residues long. CDR3 DNA sequence: TGTGCCAGCAGTAATCGGCTCCACTTCACCTTC. Protein: CASSNRLHFTF.

The chain links TRBV9 to TRBJ2-1, with D possibly being TRBD1 (6 bases). V lost 2 bases and J lost 0, with 9 bases in between. Germline V gene sequence: CDR1 SGDLS, CDR2 YYNGEE. CDR3 length: 15 amino acids. The CDR3 region has the DNA TGTGCCAGCAGCGTCGACAGGAGCTCCTACAATGAGCAGTTCTTC. Its translation is CASSVDRSSYNEQFF.

This clone was counted a few times. V is TRBV24-1 and J is TRBJ2-1, with TRBD1 matching over 7 bases. CDR3 length: 16 residues. Unmatched junction bases numbered 8, after V lost 3 bases and J lost 4 bases. Germline V gene data show CDR1 as KGHDR and CDR2 as SFDVKD. The CDR3 sequence: CATSDPGQGEYNEQFF. The DNA of the CDR3 is TGTGCCACCAGTGATCCCGGCCAGGGGGAGTACAATGAGCAGTTCTTC.

The chain combines TRBV7-6 with TRBJ2-7, with D uncertain. The V gene's germline CDR1 is SGHVS and CDR2 FNYEAQ. V was cut by 5 bases and J by 0 bases, with 14 bases left in between. This CDR3 comprises 15 residues. DNA for the CDR3: TGTGCCAGCAGCCAGACGCGGCAGAGCTCCTACGAGCAGTACTTC. Encoded protein: CASSQTRQSSYEQYF.

This sequence joins TRBV4-3 and TRBJ2-5, with 7 bases identical to TRBD2. The CDR3 runs to 17 residues. After removal of 0 bases from V and 5 bases from J, the junction contained 12 bases not matched to a gene. The germline CDR1 and CDR2 sequences are LGHNA and YSLEER. CDR3 loop: CASSQDHVGGPKETQYF. The CDR3 DNA sequence: TGCGCCAGCAGCCAAGATCACGTGGGAGGGCCTAAGGAGACCCAGTACTTC.

CDR3 DNA: TGTGCTAGTGGTGATTACAATGAGCAGTTCTTC. Translation gives CASGDYNEQFF. The chain employs TRBV12-5 and TRBJ2-1; D is undetermined. The V end was cut by 5 bases, the J end by 4 bases, with 3 bases between. Per the germline V gene, CDR1 is LGHNT and CDR2 is FRNRAP. The CDR3 covers 11 residues.

This clone has just one count. The chain combines TRBV7-2 with TRBJ2-5; D gene ambiguous. Germline CDR1 is SGHTA and CDR2 is FQGNSA. This CDR3 is built from 13 residues. Trimming cost V 3 bases and J 2 bases, with 7 bases left between them. The CDR3: CASSFLMQETQYF. The DNA for the CDR3 is TGTGCCAGCAGCTTCCTTATGCAAGAGACCCAGTACTTC.

The V gene is TRBV19, the J gene TRBJ1-2; D is unclear. V lost 7 bases and J 1 base, leaving 10 bases between the germline ends. Per germline, CDR1 LNHDA and CDR2 SQIVND (reference sequence). The CDR3 loop spans 13 amino acids. The CDR3 region has the DNA TGTGCCAGTACTGATTGGATTAACTATGGCTACACCTTC. Translation gives CASTDWINYGYTF.

In nucleotides, the CDR3 is TGTGCCAGCAGTTACGGGACTAGTCTCACAGATACGCAGTATTTT. This sequence encodes CASSYGTSLTDTQYF. The chain uses TRBV6-5 and TRBJ2-3, with 8 bases matching TRBD2. The CDR3 runs to 15 residues. V shed 2 bases and J 2 bases; nucleotides not matched to a gene: 3. CDR1 and CDR2 from the germline V gene are MNHEY and SVGAGI.

The V gene is TRBV6-2 or TRBV6-3, the J gene TRBJ1-5; D is unclear. Germline loops: CDR1 MNHEY, CDR2 SVGEGT. The CDR3 contains 18 residues. Trimming took 0 bases from V and 1 from J, leaving 16 bases between them. The CDR3 coding sequence is TGTGCCAGCAGTTACTCGATGTCCGGACCACGGAGCAATCAGCCCCAGCATTTT. Protein sequence: CASSYSMSGPRSNQPQHF.

The chain uses TRBV4-3 and TRBJ1-5; D remains ambiguous. The V end lost 0 bases, the J end lost 1 base, and 4 bases lay between the germline ends. Germline CDR1 reads LGHNA; CDR2 reads YSLEER. This CDR3 comprises 14 residues. The CDR3 nucleotides read TGCGCCAGCAGCCAAGAGACCAGCAATCAGCCCCAGCATTTT. Its protein is CASSQETSNQPQHF.

V gene TRBV3-1 (or the pseudogene TRBV3-2) combines with J gene TRBJ1-1; 7 bases line up with TRBD1. This CDR3 has 15 residues. CDR1 and CDR2 from the germline V gene are LGHDT and YNNKEL (reference sequence). Losses at the gene ends were 3 bases for V and 3 bases for J; bases not matched to a gene: 7. CDR3 bases: TGTGCCAGCAGCCAGACAGGGCTGGCGGACACTGAAGCTTTCTTT. Its protein product is CASSQTGLADTEAFF.

The CDR3 DNA reads as TGCGCCAGCAGCTTGGAGCAGGGACGGGCCTCGAGATTGAACACTGAAGCTTTCTTT. Amino acids: CASSLEQGRASRLNTEAFF. The V and J genes are TRBV5-1 and TRBJ1-1; possible D gene TRBD1, 5 bases. V was pared by 0 bases and J by 0 bases, with 21 bases between. Germline CDR1 reads SGHRS; CDR2 reads YFSETQ. CDR3 size: 19 residues.

V and J are TRBV7-8 and TRBJ2-1; the match to TRBD2 covers 7 bases. CDR3 size: 16 residues. Looked up from germline, CDR1 is SGHVS and CDR2 is FQNEAQ. J was trimmed by 5 bases and V by 6 bases; bases with no gene match: 13. The CDR3 spells CASSLRGGSGNNEQFF. The CDR3, as DNA: TGTGCCAGCAGTCTTCGAGGCGGGAGCGGGAACAATGAGCAGTTCTTC.

Note on this clone: One junction end does not reproduce the germline sequence, and a read error may be involved. The CDR3 spells CASREASGRAVETQYF. The CDR3 DNA is TGTGCCAGCAGGGAAGCTAGCGGGAGGGCCGTGGAGACCCAGTACTTC. The V call is TRBV2, the J call TRBJ2-5; 12 bases line up with TRBD2. The length of the CDR3 is 16 residues. The germline CDR1 and CDR2 sequences are SNHLY and FYNNEI.